The 7 T cell receptor beta chains below all came from one sample that was sequenced in a study of blood T cell repertoires in COVID-19. Sequencing was performed with immunoSEQ multiplex PCR; in TCRdb, only in-frame clones are kept and a portion is missing. The sample includes 110,000 or so clones, approximately 80% of them seen just once. Sequenced input: peripheral blood. The receptors come from a woman between 65 and 79 years old with acute or convalescent COVID-19.

The chain joins TRBV6-5 to TRBJ1-4; a weak D match, TRBD1 (6 bases). There are 15 residues in the CDR3. From germline, CDR1 is MNHEY and CDR2 SVGAGI. V lost 6 bases to trimming and J lost 0 bases, with 11 bases between them. The CDR3 spells CASSPNRATNEKLFF. Here the CDR3 DNA reads TGTGCCAGCAGCCCGAACAGGGCAACTAATGAAAAACTGTTTTTT.

This clone was observed once. The chain recombines TRBV19 with TRBJ2-4; D gene uncertain. Germline V gives CDR1 LNHDA, CDR2 SQIVND (reference sequence). The CDR3 sequence is 13 residues long. V lost 1 base to trimming and J lost 5 bases, with 6 bases between them. CDR3 DNA: TGTGCCAGTAGTATAGGGGCCGAAAACATTCAGTACTTC. Translating it yields CASSIGAENIQYF.

The chain joins TRBV7-2 to TRBJ2-6, with D possibly TRBD2 on 6 matching bases. CDR1 and CDR2 from the germline V gene are SGHTA and FQGNSA. Trimming cost V 1 base and J 2 bases, with 15 bases left between them. There are 18 residues in the CDR3. For the CDR3, the DNA is TGTGCCAGCAGCTTAGAGGGCACCGGGGGTGCTGGGGCCAACGTCCTGACTTTC. It is translated as CASSLEGTGGAGANVLTF. The full variable domain, in which reference TRBV7-2 and TRBJ2-6 provide the parts outside the CDR3, is GAGVSQSPSNKVTEKGKDVELRCDPISGHTALYWYRQSLGQGLEFLIYFQGNSAPDKSGLPSDRFSAERTGGSVSTLTIQRTQQEDSAVYLCASSLEGTGGAGANVLTFGAGSRLTVL.

The chain links TRBV7-9 to TRBJ2-3; D perhaps matches TRBD2 (6 bases). Germline V gives CDR1 SEHNR, CDR2 FQNEAQ (reference sequence). The CDR3 is 17 residues long. The ends were cut back, 1 base at V and 4 bases at J, with 18 bases in the middle. The CDR3 spells CASSLVIGGRRADTQYF. CDR3 in DNA: TGTGCCAGCAGCTTAGTTATCGGTGGGAGGCGTGCAGATACGCAGTATTTT. The variable domain in full, completed from reference TRBV7-9 and TRBJ2-3, reads DTGVSQNPRHKITKRGQNVTFRCDPISEHNRLYWYRQTLGQGPEFLTYFQNEAQLEKSRLLSDRFSAERPKGSFSTLEIQRTEQGDSAMYLCASSLVIGGRRADTQYFGPGTRLTVL.

The chain has TRBV11-2 and TRBJ2-3; 9 nucleotides agree with TRBD2. The CDR3 has 15 residues. Germline loops: CDR1 SGHAT, CDR2 FQNNGV. The trim removed 2 bases at V and 4 bases at J, leaving 4 bases unmatched. CDR3 loop: CASSLRLAGPDTQYF. In DNA form, the CDR3 reads TGTGCCAGCAGCTTAAGGCTAGCGGGGCCAGATACGCAGTATTTT.

This clone was detected only once. This chain uses TRBV11-2 with TRBJ2-4, with D unresolved. Between the trimmed V and J ends, which lost 5 bases and 0 bases, there was a span of 14 bases. The CDR3 sequence is 16 residues long. Per the germline V gene, CDR1 is SGHAT and CDR2 is FQNNGV. Written as DNA, the CDR3 is TGTGCCAGCAGCAAGACACGGATCCTAGCCAAAAACATTCAGTACTTC. It encodes CASSKTRILAKNIQYF.

V gene TRBV4-1 combines with J gene TRBJ2-1; 10 nucleotides line up with TRBD1. The V segment lost 2 bases and the J segment 5 bases; nucleotides outside the gene matches: 9. The CDR3 contains 17 residues. Germline CDR1 and CDR2: MGHRA and YSYEKL. The CDR3 region has the DNA TGCGCCAGCAGCCAAACCTACGGGACAGGGGCCAACAATGAGCAGTTCTTC. This sequence encodes CASSQTYGTGANNEQFF.